Below, 30 T cell receptor beta chains from the same sample are listed, as sequenced in a study of human T cells and chemical hapten exposure. Time point given: pre-sensitization, week 0. The treatment denotes: therapeutic diphenylcyclopropenone sensitization with weekly scalp DPC. MiXCR, applied by TCRdb to the RACE reads, yields one record per CDR3 protein. This sample has over 300,000 distinct CDR3 sequences, with approximately 5.1% found just once. Here the sequenced sample was whole blood, taken in connection with sensitization to the hapten diphenylcyclopropenone (DPC). These receptors all stem from a woman between 45 and 65 years old with alopecia areata. Some clones in this sample may be carry-over from other donors' samples.

Many counts were recorded for this clonotype. The chain's CDR3 is CASSSIYRLSSEAFF. The DNA for the CDR3 is TGTGCCAGCAGTTCTATCTACAGGCTCTCTTCTGAAGCTTTCTTT. The chain carries TRBV6-5 and TRBJ1-1; tentatively, D is TRBD1 (5 bases). Trimming removed 4 bases at V and 6 bases at J, with 18 bases between. Germline loops: CDR1 MNHEY, CDR2 SVGAGI. CDR3 length: 15 amino acids.

V is TRBV12-3 or TRBV12-4 and J is TRBJ1-2; D not resolved. The V gene lost 6 bases and the J gene lost 8 bases, with 16 bases spanning the gap. The CDR3 is 13 residues long. This CDR3 is CASRIYAGGGYTF. DNA of the CDR3: TGTGCCAGCAGGATTTATGCGGGAGGGGGCTACACCTTC.

This clonotype has more than one count but fewer than ten. The rearrangement uses TRBV6-6 and TRBJ1-1; 7 bases are a match to TRBD1. V gave up 0 bases and J gave up 8 bases; unmatched junction bases: 3. In germline, CDR1 is MNHNY, CDR2 SVGAGI (reference sequence). The CDR3 runs to 13 residues. This chain's CDR3 is CASSYSRDREAFF. CDR3 bases: TGTGCCAGCAGTTACTCTAGGGACAGAGAAGCTTTCTTT.

In its sample, this clonotype was seen many times. The V call is TRBV18, the J call TRBJ2-3, with a possible D match to TRBD2 (6 bases). CDR1 KGHSH and CDR2 LQKENI come from the germline V gene. The V end lost 8 bases, the J end lost 0 bases, and 21 bases lay between the germline ends. There are 17 residues in the CDR3. CDR3 in DNA: TGTGCCAGCCCTCTCCAGACATCGGGAGCTAGCACAGATACGCAGTATTTT. Translated, it gives CASPLQTSGASTDTQYF.

The chain has TRBV29-1 and TRBJ2-2; tentatively, D is TRBD2 (6 bases). Trimming took off 1 base at V and 7 bases at J, with 16 bases between the two ends. The CDR3 runs 15 residues. Germline V lookup: CDR1 SQVTM, CDR2 ANQGSEA. This CDR3 reads CSVEAGGTGGGELFF. CDR3 nucleotide sequence: TGCAGCGTTGAAGCCGGGGGTACAGGTGGCGGGGAGCTGTTTTTT.

V and J are TRBV4-1 and TRBJ1-4; D might be TRBD1 (6 bases). The CDR3 contains 14 residues. V was clipped by 4 bases and J by 8 bases, with 14 bases between them. Germline assignment: CDR1 MGHRA and CDR2 YSYEKL. The CDR3 sequence: CASSLPGGKEKLFF. CDR3 nucleotides: TGCGCCAGCAGCCTGCCCGGGGGCAAGGAAAAACTGTTTTTT.

This clonotype has at least ten counts. The chain links TRBV10-3 to TRBJ2-7, with 8 bases fitting TRBD1. From germline, CDR1 is ENHRY and CDR2 SYGVKD. The CDR3 has 15 residues. The V and J ends lost 1 base and 6 bases, in that order; junction bases with no gene match: 8. CDR3 residues: CAISEWGTGGSEQYF. In DNA form, the CDR3 reads TGTGCCATCAGTGAGTGGGGGACAGGAGGGTCCGAGCAGTACTTC.

This clonotype was counted at least ten times. Its ends do not fully match the called genes, so a read error is possible. V gene TRBV28 combines with J gene TRBJ2-3; TRBD1 matches at 10 bases. Germline V gives CDR1 MDHEN, CDR2 SYDVKM. This CDR3 region has 10 residues. Here the CDR3 DNA reads TGTGCCAGCAGGGGGACAGGGGAAAATTTT. Translation: CASRGTGENF.

The chain employs TRBV7-8 and TRBJ1-6; TRBD1 is a possible D gene (6 bases). With 0 bases removed from V and 1 base from J, the gap between germline ends came to 13 bases. The length of the CDR3 is 18 residues. CDR1 is SGHVS and CDR2 is FQNEAQ in the germline V gene. The CDR3 sequence is CASSLAPRGESYNSPLHF. In nucleotides, the CDR3 is TGTGCCAGCAGCTTAGCTCCGAGGGGGGAGTCCTATAATTCACCCCTCCACTTT. The variable domain in full, completed from reference TRBV7-8 and TRBJ1-6, reads GAGVSQSPRYKVAKRGQDVALRCDPISGHVSLFWYQQALGQGPEFLTYFQNEAQLDKSGLPSDRFFAERPEGSVSTLKIQRTQQEDSAVYLCASSLAPRGESYNSPLHFGNGTRLTVT.

The chain recombines TRBV11-2 with TRBJ2-1; 14 bases agree with TRBD2. V lost 5 bases to trimming and J lost 8 bases; unmatched junction nucleotides: 8. Germline CDR1 SGHAT, CDR2 FQNNGV. CDR3 size: 16 residues. DNA for the CDR3: TGTGCCAGCAGCCGGACTAGCGGGAGGAAGGCGGATGAGCAGTTCTTC. Translation: CASSRTSGRKADEQFF.

This clonotype was seen a handful of times. The rearrangement uses TRBV7-9 and TRBJ2-3; 8 bases map to TRBD2. Germline CDR1 is SEHNR and CDR2 is FQNEAQ (reference sequence). V was clipped by 1 base and J by 7 bases; unmatched bases: 10. The CDR3 contains 16 residues. The CDR3 loop is CASSLVLAGEVYTQYF. The CDR3 DNA sequence: TGTGCCAGCAGCTTAGTTCTAGCGGGTGAGGTGTATACGCAGTATTTT.

Ten or more counts support this clonotype. This chain joins TRBV7-8 and TRBJ2-3, with a weak D call TRBD1 (6 bases). The CDR3 has 15 residues. Germline V gives CDR1 SGHVS, CDR2 FQNEAQ. V was trimmed by 5 bases and J by 2 bases, leaving 14 bases between them. The CDR3 loop reads CASSPWTASTDTQYF. The CDR3 DNA is TGTGCCAGCAGCCCCTGGACAGCTTCCACAGATACGCAGTATTTT.

J is TRBJ2-4 and V is TRBV7-8; D is possibly TRBD2 (5 bases). The CDR3 has 12 residues. Germline CDR1 is SGHVS and CDR2 is FQNEAQ. V gave up 6 bases and J gave up 6 bases, with 9 bases separating them. The CDR3 nucleotides are TGTGCCAGCAGTCCGGGATCAAACATTCAGTACTTC. Protein product: CASSPGSNIQYF.

This clonotype turned up a few times. The chain links TRBV6-1 to TRBJ2-7; 11 nucleotides align to TRBD2. CDR1 is MNHNS and CDR2 is SASEGT in the germline V gene. The CDR3 has 15 residues. J gave up 2 bases and V 1 base, and 1 base lay outside the gene matches. CDR3 coding DNA: TGTGCCAGCAGTGAAGGACTAGCGGGGACCTACGAGCAGTACTTC. It translates to CASSEGLAGTYEQYF.

This clonotype occurred a few times. The V and J genes are TRBV20-1 and TRBJ2-2, with D tentatively TRBD2 (6 bases). Looked up from germline, CDR1 is DFQATT and CDR2 is SNEGSKA (reference sequence). The CDR3 has 16 residues. V was pared by 0 bases and J by 5 bases, with 16 bases between. This CDR3 is CSARDLGGVRTGELFF. For the CDR3, the DNA is TGCAGTGCTAGAGATCTGGGCGGGGTCAGGACCGGGGAGCTGTTTTTT.

CDR3 in amino acids: CASSYGTSGTETQYF. CDR3 DNA sequence: TGTGCCAGCAGCTACGGGACTAGCGGGACAGAGACCCAGTACTTC. The chain uses TRBV3-1 and TRBJ2-5; TRBD2 aligns across 13 bases. The CDR3 has 15 residues. The germline CDR1 and CDR2 sequences are LGHDT and YNNKEL (reference sequence). With 5 bases clipped from V and 4 bases from J, the junction kept 4 bases outside the gene matches.

V gene TRBV3-1 combines with J gene TRBJ2-1; TRBD1 might be the D (6 bases). The V end was cut by 3 bases, the J end by 0 bases, with 9 bases between. The length of the CDR3 is 15 residues. The germline CDR1 and CDR2 sequences are LGHDT and YNNKEL (reference sequence). The CDR3 reads CASSHNRDSYNEQFF. DNA of the CDR3: TGTGCCAGCAGCCATAACAGGGACTCCTACAATGAGCAGTTCTTC.

This chain joins TRBV25-1 and TRBJ2-3; 8 positions match TRBD1. The CDR3 is 16 residues long. Germline V lookup: CDR1 MGHDK, CDR2 SYGVNS. Trimming took 5 bases from V and 1 from J; bases not matched to a gene: 8. CDR3 nucleotides: TGTGCCAGCAGTCAAGACAGGGGATTCGGCACAGATACGCAGTATTTT. Protein: CASSQDRGFGTDTQYF.

At least ten counts were recorded for this clonotype. DNA of the CDR3: TGTGCCAGCAGTGGTAGCATTCAGGGGGGGAAGACTGAAGCTTTCTTT. Protein product: CASSGSIQGGKTEAFF. V and J are TRBV6-1 and TRBJ1-1, with 7 bases fitting TRBD1. Germline V lookup: CDR1 MNHNS, CDR2 SASEGT. The CDR3 spans 16 residues. Trimming cost V 4 bases and J 5 bases; bases outside gene matches: 13.

This clonotype was counted between two and nine times. V is TRBV6-1 and J is TRBJ2-1; D not certain. The germline V gene has CDR1 MNHNS and CDR2 SASEGT. Trimming stripped 8 bases from V and 5 bases from J, with 10 bases between. This CDR3 spans 12 amino acids. For the CDR3, the DNA is TGTGCCAGCTCCAGCCCCCACAATGAGCAGTTCTTC. Residues: CASSSPHNEQFF.

This clonotype was detected ten times or more. The chain employs TRBV13 and TRBJ2-7; a weak D match, TRBD2 (5 bases). The CDR3 is made up of 14 amino acids. V lost 5 bases to trimming and J lost 1 base, with 12 bases between them. Germline lookup yields CDR1 PRHDT and CDR2 FYEKMQ (reference sequence). The CDR3 nucleotides are TGTGCCAGCAGCCTCCCTGGCGGGTCCTACGAGCAGTACTTC. This encodes CASSLPGGSYEQYF.

This clonotype came up many times. The V call is TRBV4-2, the J call TRBJ2-3, with D possibly TRBD1 on 6 matching bases. This CDR3 spans 17 amino acids. The V and J ends lost 0 bases and 0 bases respectively, with 13 bases between them. Per germline, CDR1 LGHNA and CDR2 YNFKEQ. CDR3 sequence (DNA): TGTGCCAGCAGCCAAGACCCCAGGGGCGACAGCACAGATACGCAGTATTTT. Amino acids: CASSQDPRGDSTDTQYF.

The V and J genes are TRBV10-1 and TRBJ2-3, with unresolved D. The CDR3 has 12 amino acids. Trimming took off 3 bases at V and 5 bases at J, with 6 bases between the two ends. Germline CDR1 is WNHNN and CDR2 is SYGVQD (reference sequence). This chain's CDR3 is CASSEGEDTQYF. In DNA form, the CDR3 reads TGCGCCAGCAGTGAAGGCGAAGATACGCAGTATTTT.

This clonotype was seen at least ten times. This rearrangement joins TRBV6-2 or TRBV6-3 to TRBJ2-1, with 8 bases identical to TRBD2. V was pared by 5 bases and J by 7 bases, with 4 bases of the junction left unmatched. The length of the CDR3 is 13 residues. Germline V lookup: CDR1 MNHEY, CDR2 SVGEGT. The CDR3 bases are TGTGCCAGCAGTCGGACTAGCCTAAATGAGCAGTTCTTC. It is translated as CASSRTSLNEQFF.

This clonotype came up many times. The chain couples TRBV7-9 to TRBJ2-3; no definite D call. Germline-derived CDR1 and CDR2 are SEHNR and FQNEAQ (reference sequence). The CDR3 covers 11 residues. V lost 3 bases to trimming and J lost 2 bases, with 0 bases between them. The CDR3 is CASSFTDTQYF. The CDR3 nucleotides read TGTGCCAGCAGCTTCACAGATACGCAGTATTTT. Based on the CDR3 plus reference TRBV7-9 and TRBJ2-3, the full variable domain is DTGVSQNPRHKITKRGQNVTFRCDPISEHNRLYWYRQTLGQGPEFLTYFQNEAQLEKSRLLSDRFSAERPKGSFSTLEIQRTEQGDSAMYLCASSFTDTQYFGPGTRLTVL.

This clonotype was counted at least ten times. The chain is built from TRBV28 and TRBJ2-7; D is undetermined. The CDR3 length is 12 residues. The ends were cut back, 5 bases at V and 6 bases at J, with 11 bases in the middle. Germline V gene lookup returns CDR1 MDHEN and CDR2 SYDVKM. The CDR3 region is CASSPELGEQYF. The CDR3 DNA follows: TGTGCCAGCAGTCCCGAACTTGGCGAGCAGTACTTC.

This clonotype was seen only a few times. The V gene is TRBV12-3 or TRBV12-4, the J gene TRBJ2-7, with TRBD2 as a possible D gene (6 bases). The V end was cut by 3 bases, the J end by 3 bases, with 9 bases between. This CDR3 region has 13 residues. This chain's CDR3 is CASSLIGSYEQYF. The CDR3 bases are TGTGCCAGCAGTTTGATCGGGAGCTACGAGCAGTACTTC.

This clonotype was recorded a few times. This chain joins TRBV20-1 and TRBJ2-2, with 7 bases matching TRBD2. V shed 5 bases, J shed 2 bases, and the junction held 5 bases outside the gene matches. In germline, CDR1 is DFQATT, CDR2 SNEGSKA (reference sequence). CDR3 length: 14 residues. The CDR3 DNA follows: TGCAGTGCTCTGAAGCGGGGTAACACCGGGGAGCTGTTTTTT. Protein product: CSALKRGNTGELFF.

The rearrangement uses TRBV7-6 and TRBJ1-5; no firm D call. CDR3 size: 15 residues. Germline V gene lookup returns CDR1 SGHVS and CDR2 FNYEAQ. V was shortened by 3 bases and J by 5 bases, with 14 bases between the two germline ends. The CDR3 DNA is TGTGCCAGCAGCTTTTACCCAGGTCTCGATCAGCCCCAGCATTTT. It translates to CASSFYPGLDQPQHF. The complete variable domain, with remaining parts taken from reference TRBV7-6 and TRBJ1-5, reads GAGVSQSPRYKVTKRGQDVALRCDPISGHVSLYWYRQALGQGPEFLTYFNYEAQQDKSGLPNDRFSAERPEGSISTLTIQRTEQRDSAMYRCASSFYPGLDQPQHFGDGTRLSIL.

V and J are TRBV7-8 and TRBJ1-2; 10 nucleotides line up with TRBD1. This CDR3 has 17 residues. CDR1 SGHVS and CDR2 FQNEAQ come from the germline V gene. Trimming took 6 bases from V and 2 from J; bases not matched to a gene: 12. CDR3 loop: CASSRTRQGAGNYGYTF. CDR3 DNA sequence: TGTGCCAGCAGTCGTACCAGACAGGGGGCGGGAAACTATGGCTACACCTTC.